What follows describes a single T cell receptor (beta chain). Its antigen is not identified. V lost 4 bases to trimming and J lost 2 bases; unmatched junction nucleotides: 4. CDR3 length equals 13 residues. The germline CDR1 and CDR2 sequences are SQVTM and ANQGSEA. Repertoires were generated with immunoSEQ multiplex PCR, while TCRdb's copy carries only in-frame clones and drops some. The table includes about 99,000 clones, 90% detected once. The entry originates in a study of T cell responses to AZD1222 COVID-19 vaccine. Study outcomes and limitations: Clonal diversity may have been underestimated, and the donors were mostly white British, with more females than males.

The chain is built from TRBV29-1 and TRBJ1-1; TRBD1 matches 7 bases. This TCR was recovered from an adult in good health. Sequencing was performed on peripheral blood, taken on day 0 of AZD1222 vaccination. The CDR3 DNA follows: TGCAGCGTTGCGGGGACAGATAACACTGAAGCTTTCTTT. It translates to CSVAGTDNTEAFF.